Presented here are 21 T cell receptor beta chains from one specimen sequenced in a study of shared clonotypes between healthy human individuals. Produced via immunoSEQ multiplex PCR; TCRdb's table is partial and in-frame only. Of some 300,000 clones in the sample, around 67% are singletons; the top ten hold about 10%. Sequences were obtained from memory CD4+ T cells sorted from blood. Subset meaning: CD45RA-negative fraction. Every receptor here comes from a man aged 25-45 years in good health.

The rearrangement links TRBV18 to TRBJ2-3; 7 bases agree with TRBD1. Trimming cost V 3 bases and J 8 bases; bases outside gene matches: 14. Germline values: CDR1 KGHSH, CDR2 LQKENI. CDR3 length equals 16 residues. This chain's CDR3 is CASSPPGTVSSGTQYF. CDR3 in DNA: TGTGCCAGCTCACCCCCCGGGACAGTCTCTTCGGGTACGCAGTATTTT.

Turning to this clone: A read error may account for a junction end that differs from germline. The gene calls are TRBV18 and TRBJ1-4; D unresolved. Germline V lookup: CDR1 KGHSH, CDR2 LQKENI. The CDR3 contains 13 residues. In nucleotides, the CDR3 is TGTGCCAGCTCCGGAAGACCTAAGGAAAAACTGTTTTTT. Residues: CASSGRPKEKLFF. The full variable domain, completed using reference TRBV18 and TRBJ1-4, is NAGVMQNPRHLVRRRGQEARLRCSPMKGHSHVYWYRQLPEEGLKFMVYLQKENIIDESGMPKERFSAEFPKEGPSILRIQQVVRGDSAAYFCASSGRPKEKLFFGSGTQLSVL.

V usage is TRBV4-3 and J usage is TRBJ1-2, with D unresolved. Deletions cut 0 bases from V and 4 bases from J, with 12 bases between. The CDR3 consists of 15 residues. Germline CDR1 and CDR2: LGHNA and YSLEER. CDR3 protein: CASSQDLAEPYGYTF. The CDR3 nucleotides read TGCGCCAGCAGCCAAGATTTGGCAGAACCCTATGGCTACACCTTC.

The rearrangement uses TRBV7-2 and TRBJ1-4, with 8 bases that match TRBD1. The trim removed 5 bases at V and 7 bases at J, leaving 6 bases unmatched. The length of the CDR3 is 14 residues. CDR1 is SGHTA, CDR2 FQGNSA, per germline. CDR3 sequence: CASSQNRGGEKLFF. In DNA, the CDR3 is TGTGCCAGCAGCCAGAACAGGGGGGGTGAAAAACTGTTTTTT.

V is TRBV18 and J is TRBJ2-5, with 13 positions matching TRBD2. Germline loops: CDR1 KGHSH, CDR2 LQKENI. J gave up 5 bases and V 6 bases, and 9 bases lay outside the gene matches. There are 16 residues in the CDR3. CDR3 sequence reads: CASSRRTSGSGETQYF. The DNA for the CDR3 is TGTGCCAGCTCCCGCCGGACTAGCGGGAGTGGGGAGACCCAGTACTTC.

The rearrangement uses TRBV7-2 and TRBJ2-7; 7 bases align to TRBD1. CDR3 length: 15 amino acids. The trim removed 4 bases at V and 6 bases at J, leaving 12 bases unmatched. Germline V CDR1 and CDR2: SGHTA, FQGNSA. CDR3 coding DNA: TGTGCCAGCAGCTCCGACAGGGCCGTCCTGGGCGAGCAGTACTTC. Residues: CASSSDRAVLGEQYF.

This chain links TRBV7-2 with TRBJ2-3, with 8 bases aligning to TRBD2. Germline lookup yields CDR1 SGHTA and CDR2 FQGNSA. V shed 2 bases, J shed 1 base, and the junction held 5 bases outside the gene matches. CDR3 length equals 16 residues. CDR3 DNA: TGTGCCAGCAGCTTAAGGATTAGCGGGGGCACAGATACGCAGTATTTT. Amino acid sequence: CASSLRISGGTDTQYF.

V is TRBV2 and J is TRBJ2-1; TRBD1 matches at 7 bases. The V segment lost 4 bases and the J segment 0 bases; nucleotides outside the gene matches: 3. Germline loops: CDR1 SNHLY, CDR2 FYNNEI. This CDR3 has 15 amino acids. CDR3 in amino acids: CASSADRSSYNEQFF. The CDR3 bases are TGTGCCAGCAGTGCGGACAGGAGCTCCTACAATGAGCAGTTCTTC.

This clone was found a few times. The genes are TRBV5-6 and TRBJ2-3; D not certain. The CDR3 consists of 16 residues. The germline CDR1 and CDR2 sequences are SGHDT and YYEEEE. Trimming took 4 bases from V and 4 from J, leaving 19 bases between them. This chain's CDR3 is CASSQAWATHSDTQYF. As DNA, the CDR3 is TGTGCCAGCAGCCAAGCCTGGGCGACTCACTCAGATACGCAGTATTTT.

V is TRBV27 and J is TRBJ1-5; D unclear. Germline V gene lookup returns CDR1 MNHEY and CDR2 SMNVEV (reference sequence). V was pared by 3 bases and J by 4 bases, with 10 bases between. The CDR3 has 14 residues. The CDR3 is CASSFDGYNQPQHF. Here the CDR3 DNA reads TGTGCCAGCAGTTTTGACGGATATAATCAGCCCCAGCATTTT.

This rearrangement joins TRBV6-6 to TRBJ2-7; the match to TRBD2 covers 7 bases. Germline V gene lookup returns CDR1 MNHNY and CDR2 SVGAGI (reference sequence). This CDR3 comprises 13 residues. Unmatched junction bases numbered 8, after V lost 9 bases and J lost 3 bases. The CDR3 DNA reads TGTGCCAGTCAGAGGAGCGGGATCTACGAGCAGTACTTC. Its translation: CASQRSGIYEQYF.

The chain couples TRBV5-8 to TRBJ2-3; possible D gene TRBD2, 7 bases. Trimming took off 2 bases at V and 4 bases at J, with 14 bases between the two ends. Looked up from germline, CDR1 is SGHTS and CDR2 is YDEGEE. CDR3 length equals 15 residues. CDR3: CASSFAGAGADTQYF. In nucleotides, the CDR3 is TGTGCCAGCAGCTTTGCGGGGGCCGGCGCAGATACGCAGTATTTT.

V is TRBV6-1 and J is TRBJ1-2; TRBD1 matches at 8 bases. Germline lookup yields CDR1 MNHNS and CDR2 SASEGT. The CDR3 contains 13 residues. V was clipped by 6 bases and J by 3 bases; unmatched bases: 3. The CDR3 is CASSTTGDYGYTF. CDR3 nucleotides: TGTGCCAGCAGCACGACAGGGGACTATGGCTACACCTTC.

V and J are TRBV5-1 and TRBJ1-1; D uncertain. V was cut by 1 base and J by 1 base, with 8 bases left in between. CDR3 size: 14 residues. CDR1 and CDR2 (germline): SGHRS, YFSETQ. CDR3 amino acids: CASSLTAGNTEAFF. The CDR3 DNA reads TGCGCCAGCAGCTTGACCGCGGGGAACACTGAAGCTTTCTTT.

This chain connects TRBV7-2 to TRBJ2-7, with no clear D. V was shortened by 2 bases and J by 9 bases, with 8 bases between the two germline ends. The CDR3 spans 11 residues. CDR1 is SGHTA and CDR2 is FQGNSA in the germline V gene. The CDR3 sequence: CASSLTGGQYF. The CDR3 nucleotides are TGTGCCAGCAGCTTAACGGGCGGGCAGTACTTC.

This clone was seen more than once but under ten times. This chain joins TRBV6-5 and TRBJ1-1; D not resolved. Trimming took off 4 bases at V and 1 base at J, with 10 bases between the two ends. The germline V gene encodes CDR1 MNHEY and CDR2 SVGAGI. This CDR3 region has 14 residues. In nucleotides, the CDR3 is TGTGCCAGCAGTTCCCGAGACGGGAACACTGAAGCTTTCTTT. It specifies CASSSRDGNTEAFF.

The rearrangement uses TRBV19 and TRBJ2-7, with 7 bases lining up with TRBD1. With V trimmed by 9 bases and J by 2 bases, 22 bases remained unmatched. CDR3 length equals 18 residues. CDR1 is LNHDA, CDR2 SQIVND, per germline (reference sequence). CDR3 region: CASSRSNPATGQPYEQYF. In nucleotides, the CDR3 is TGTGCCAGCAGTCGTTCCAACCCTGCGACAGGGCAACCCTACGAGCAGTACTTC.

This clone was counted ten times or more. The chain carries TRBV19 and TRBJ1-5, with D perhaps TRBD1 (6 bases). The CDR3 spans 15 residues. Germline-derived CDR1 and CDR2 are LNHDA and SQIVND (reference sequence). V lost 5 bases and J 1 base, leaving 12 bases between the germline ends. DNA of the CDR3: TGTGCCAGTAGTGCCTATACAGGGAGCAATCAGCCCCAGCATTTT. Encoded protein: CASSAYTGSNQPQHF.

This clone has more than one count but fewer than ten. The chain employs TRBV7-9 and TRBJ1-2, with D tentatively TRBD1 (5 bases). Germline V gene sequence: CDR1 SEHNR, CDR2 FQNEAQ (reference sequence). The CDR3 has 15 residues. The V and J ends lost 5 bases and 4 bases respectively, with 17 bases between them. CDR3 in amino acids: CASSKQASPSYGYTF. The CDR3 DNA reads as TGTGCCAGCAGCAAACAGGCCTCGCCCTCCTATGGCTACACCTTC.

Concerning this clone itself: A far more abundant clone sits one base away, making this likely a read error. V and J are TRBV7-6 and TRBJ2-7; D unresolved. CDR1 is SGHVS, CDR2 FNYEAQ, per germline. The CDR3 contains 11 residues. Trimming left V 1 base short and J 5 bases short, with 3 bases between. CDR3 loop: CASSLVHEQYF. CDR3 bases: TGTGCCAGCAGCTTAGTCCACGAGCAGTACTTC.

The chain carries TRBV6-1 and TRBJ2-1; weak D call: TRBD2 (6 bases). Germline lookup yields CDR1 MNHNS and CDR2 SASEGT. V dropped 9 bases and J dropped 2 bases, with 14 bases sitting between them. The CDR3 is 14 residues long. CDR3 in DNA: TGTGCCAGTCGGCGGGACGGACCCTACAATGAGCAGTTCTTC. This encodes CASRRDGPYNEQFF.